Detailed here is one T cell receptor beta chain. Its antigen is unknown. This specimen comes from a study of T cells in Graves' hyperthyroidism and ophthalmopathy. For the study at large: Before any treatment, at initial diagnosis, peripheral blood was collected.

Researchers amplified the TCR beta CDR3 regions from RNA transcripts. During a first-round RT-PCR of the TCR CDR3, the HTBI primer set was used. MiXCR, applied by TCRdb to the multiplex PCR reads, yields one record per CDR3 protein. In the table there are 350,000 to 500,000 distinct CDR3 sequences, around 15% of which are singletons. Study outcomes and limitations: A model built on 13 V-J features separated ophthalmopathy from stable hyperthyroidism.

Reasons for excluding patients were uncontrolled infection, other autoimmune disease, pregnancy or lactation. PBMCs were derived from 7.5 to 10 ml fresh peripheral blood. Sequencing input: blood. This TCR derives from a woman younger than 30 with Graves' hyperthyroidism.

The CDR3 region has the DNA TGTGCCAGCGCTGGTAGCGGGACAGCCTACGAGCAGTACTTC. It translates to CASAGSGTAYEQYF. The V and J genes are TRBV5-5 and TRBJ2-7; D perhaps matches TRBD2 (8 bases). Germline loops: CDR1 SGHKS, CDR2 YYEKEE (reference sequence). The length of the CDR3 is 14 residues. Trimming shortened V by 7 bases and J by 2 bases, and 16 bases separated the two germline ends.